Listed here are 30 T cell receptor beta chains from one sample, sequenced in a study of shared clonotypes between healthy human individuals. The method was immunoSEQ multiplex PCR; TCRdb's version includes in-frame clones alone and lacks a portion of them. This repertoire shows roughly 400,000 clones, about 96% found once; its top ten account for 0.32%. Sequenced: memory CD8+ T cells sorted from blood. As for subset: CD45RO+ cells pooled with CCR7-negative TemRA cells. These receptors all stem from a man younger than 40 in good health.

The gene calls are TRBV19 and TRBJ1-5; no clear D gene. The CDR3 length is 17 residues. The germline V gene has CDR1 LNHDA and CDR2 SQIVND (reference sequence). The V end lost 1 base, the J end lost 4 bases, and 17 bases lay between the germline ends. In DNA form, the CDR3 reads TGTGCCAGTAGTATAGGCGTCTTATCCGGGCGGAATCAGCCCCAGCATTTT. This sequence encodes CASSIGVLSGRNQPQHF.

The DNA of the CDR3 is TGTGCCAGCAGTTATTGGGGTCACAATGAGCAGTTCTTC. Protein product: CASSYWGHNEQFF. J is TRBJ2-1 and V is TRBV6-5; D gene uncertain. Between the trimmed V and J ends, which lost 3 bases and 5 bases, there was a span of 8 bases. Germline V lookup: CDR1 MNHEY, CDR2 SVGAGI. The CDR3 is 13 amino acids.

This clone was observed once. The chain is built from TRBV5-6 and TRBJ1-1, with D hard to call. Per germline, CDR1 SGHDT and CDR2 YYEEEE. The V gene lost 0 bases and the J gene lost 0 bases, with 6 bases spanning the gap. This CDR3 has 14 residues. The CDR3 reads CASSLGPVNTEAFF. In nucleotides, the CDR3 is TGTGCCAGCAGCTTGGGCCCGGTGAACACTGAAGCTTTCTTT.

The gene calls are TRBV9 and TRBJ2-3; a weak D match, TRBD2 (6 bases). Germline values: CDR1 SGDLS, CDR2 YYNGEE. This CDR3 spans 16 amino acids. V was pared by 0 bases and J by 1 base, with 12 bases between. The CDR3 DNA follows: TGTGCCAGCAGCGTAGCTCCGGAGGGTGGCACAGATACGCAGTATTTT. Translating it yields CASSVAPEGGTDTQYF.

The chain couples TRBV25-1 to TRBJ1-3; tentative D call: TRBD1 (5 bases). The germline V gene has CDR1 MGHDK and CDR2 SYGVNS. The V end lost 0 bases, the J end lost 0 bases, and 9 bases lay between the germline ends. CDR3 length: 16 amino acids. DNA for the CDR3: TGTGCCAGCAGTGAATACGAGACAGTCTCTGGAAACACCATATATTTT. This encodes CASSEYETVSGNTIYF.

The chain has TRBV5-5 and TRBJ2-7, with D perhaps matching TRBD1 (6 bases). CDR1 SGHKS and CDR2 YYEKEE come from the germline V gene (reference sequence). The V end was cut by 2 bases, the J end by 0 bases, with 15 bases between. The CDR3 loop spans 16 amino acids. The CDR3 DNA follows: TGTGCCAGCAGCTTTGCCGACAGGCCGAGCTCCTACGAGCAGTACTTC. It codes for CASSFADRPSSYEQYF.

Regarding this clone: Compared with germline, one end of the junction differs, possibly owing to a read error. This chain connects TRBV28 to TRBJ2-7; 9 bases fit TRBD1. The CDR3 has 16 residues. Germline V gives CDR1 MDHEN, CDR2 SYDVKM. The CDR3 sequence: CASSPNRGRNSNEQYF. Here the CDR3 DNA reads TGTGCCAGCAGTCCCAACAGGGGGCGGAACTCCAACGAGCAGTACTTC.

The chain combines TRBV7-8 with TRBJ2-1; D could derive from TRBD1 or TRBD2 (5 bases each). The CDR3 has 16 amino acids. V lost 1 base to trimming and J lost 0 bases, with 10 bases between them. Per germline, CDR1 SGHVS and CDR2 FQNEAQ. The CDR3 sequence: CASSLGGPGSYNEQFF. CDR3 in DNA: TGTGCCAGCAGCTTAGGGGGACCGGGCTCCTACAATGAGCAGTTCTTC. Based on the CDR3 plus reference TRBV7-8 and TRBJ2-1, the full variable domain is GAGVSQSPRYKVAKRGQDVALRCDPISGHVSLFWYQQALGQGPEFLTYFQNEAQLDKSGLPSDRFFAERPEGSVSTLKIQRTQQEDSAVYLCASSLGGPGSYNEQFFGPGTRLTVL.

The genes are TRBV19 and TRBJ1-2; D is unclear. V was clipped by 3 bases and J by 5 bases, with 16 bases between them. The length of the CDR3 is 15 residues. From germline, CDR1 is LNHDA and CDR2 SQIVND (reference sequence). This CDR3 reads CASSIQSGLVYGYTF. CDR3 coding DNA: TGTGCCAGTAGTATCCAATCCGGGTTGGTTTATGGCTACACCTTC. Filled out from reference TRBV19 and TRBJ1-2, the complete variable domain reads DGGITQSPKYLFRKEGQNVTLSCEQNLNHDAMYWYRQDPGQGLRLIYYSQIVNDFQKGDIAEGYSVSREKKESFPLTVTSAQKNPTAFYLCASSIQSGLVYGYTFGSGTRLTVV.

The chain joins TRBV6-1 to TRBJ2-7; TRBD2 aligns across 11 bases. The V gene's germline CDR1 is MNHNS and CDR2 SASEGT. This CDR3 is built from 14 residues. Trimming cost V 5 bases and J 0 bases; bases outside gene matches: 0. The CDR3: CASSTSGSSYEQYF. In DNA form, the CDR3 reads TGTGCCAGCAGTACTAGCGGGAGCTCCTACGAGCAGTACTTC.

The chain has TRBV6-4 and TRBJ2-7; no clear D. V was cut by 0 bases and J by 4 bases, with 4 bases left in between. The CDR3 sequence is 12 residues long. Per germline, CDR1 MRHNA and CDR2 SNTAGT. CDR3 DNA sequence: TGTGCCAGCAGTGACTCCCTTTACGAGCAGTACTTC. This sequence encodes CASSDSLYEQYF.

The rearrangement links TRBV7-9 to TRBJ1-5, with D uncertain. V was cut by 5 bases and J by 5 bases, with 10 bases left in between. This CDR3 region has 13 residues. Per germline, CDR1 SEHNR and CDR2 FQNEAQ (reference sequence). CDR3 nucleotide sequence: TGTGCCAGCAGCCCCGATGGAGATCAGCCCCAGCATTTT. Protein product: CASSPDGDQPQHF.

The chain employs TRBV27 and TRBJ1-5; the D is unclear. This CDR3 contains 14 residues. Germline V gives CDR1 MNHEY, CDR2 SMNVEV (reference sequence). V lost 7 bases and J 7 bases, leaving 17 bases between the germline ends. The CDR3 is CASTPSGGGQPQHF. The CDR3 DNA reads as TGTGCCAGCACCCCCTCGGGAGGAGGCCAGCCCCAGCATTTT.

The J gene is TRBJ1-2, the V gene TRBV6-1; the D gene is possibly TRBD1 (5 bases). The V and J ends lost 1 base and 4 bases respectively, with 13 bases between them. This CDR3 contains 15 residues. Germline CDR1 MNHNS, CDR2 SASEGT. The CDR3 loop reads CASSEEGPFGYGYTF. In DNA, the CDR3 is TGTGCCAGCAGTGAAGAGGGGCCCTTTGGCTATGGCTACACCTTC.

The J gene is TRBJ2-2, the V gene TRBV7-3, with D possibly called TRBD1 or TRBD2 (5 bases each). The germline CDR1 and CDR2 sequences are SGHTA and FQGTGA. V lost 8 bases, J lost 0 bases, and 10 bases lay in between. CDR3 length: 14 amino acids. The CDR3 DNA sequence: TGTGCCAGCGGATCGGGACCGAACACCGGGGAGCTGTTTTTT. Its translation: CASGSGPNTGELFF. Complete variable domain (other parts from reference TRBV7-3 and TRBJ2-2): GAGVSQTPSNKVTEKGKYVELRCDPISGHTALYWYRQSLGQGPEFLIYFQGTGAADDSGLPNDRFFAVRPEGSVSTLKIQRTERGDSAVYLCASGSGPNTGELFFGEGSRLTVL.

The chain joins TRBV19 to TRBJ2-1; 10 nucleotides align to TRBD1. V shed 9 bases and J 7 bases; nucleotides not matched to a gene: 9. Per germline, CDR1 LNHDA and CDR2 SQIVND (reference sequence). CDR3 length: 14 residues. This CDR3 is CASAAGQGINEQFF. The DNA of the CDR3 is TGTGCCAGCGCCGCGGGACAGGGGATTAATGAGCAGTTCTTC.

V gene TRBV2 combines with J gene TRBJ1-2, with a weak D call TRBD1 (6 bases). Trimming shortened V by 8 bases and J by 3 bases, and 13 bases separated the two germline ends. The CDR3 is 13 residues long. The germline V gene has CDR1 SNHLY and CDR2 FYNNEI. This chain's CDR3 is CASGDTRYYGYTF. DNA for the CDR3: TGTGCCAGCGGGGACACTCGATACTATGGCTACACCTTC.

The chain is built from TRBV27 and TRBJ2-3; D unclear. CDR3 size: 13 residues. Trimming removed 5 bases at V and 8 bases at J, with 14 bases between. CDR1 is MNHEY, CDR2 SMNVEV, per germline (reference sequence). The CDR3 spells CASSLGSRSTQYF. The DNA for the CDR3 is TGTGCCAGCAGTCTGGGGTCCCGCAGTACGCAGTATTTT.

A remark on this clone: Other DNA sequences within the sample encode an identical CDR3. This chain links TRBV19 with TRBJ2-7, with D unresolved. The CDR3 extends over 16 amino acids. CDR1 and CDR2 (germline): LNHDA, SQIVND (reference sequence). V lost 1 base and J lost 2, with 15 bases in between. The CDR3 sequence: CASSIGYVIRTYEQYF. DNA for the CDR3: TGTGCCAGTAGTATAGGGTACGTTATCCGGACCTACGAGCAGTACTTC.

The V gene is TRBV20-1, the J gene TRBJ2-5; no definite D call. In germline, CDR1 is DFQATT, CDR2 SNEGSKA (reference sequence). This CDR3 contains 10 residues. Trimming stripped 6 bases from V and 2 bases from J, with 4 bases between. CDR3 in amino acids: CSAVQETQYF. CDR3 DNA sequence: TGCAGTGCGGTACAAGAGACCCAGTACTTC.

The chain is built from TRBV25-1 and TRBJ2-6, with D hard to call. V lost 5 bases to trimming and J lost 0 bases, with 5 bases between them. The germline V gene encodes CDR1 MGHDK and CDR2 SYGVNS. The CDR3 has 14 residues. As DNA, the CDR3 is TGTGCCAGCAGTATAAGCTCTGGGGCCAACGTCCTGACTTTC. Encoded protein: CASSISSGANVLTF.

A remark on this clone: This CDR3 is also generated by other DNA sequences in the sample. The V call is TRBV7-9, the J call TRBJ2-7; D ambiguous. Germline CDR1 SEHNR, CDR2 FQNEAQ (reference sequence). V dropped 1 base and J dropped 6 bases, with 4 bases sitting between them. This CDR3 contains 11 residues. In DNA form, the CDR3 reads TGTGCCAGCAGCTTAGGACCCGAGCAGTACTTC. Translation gives CASSLGPEQYF.

This clone is a singleton in its sample. The V gene is TRBV10-3, the J gene TRBJ2-7; D is perhaps TRBD1 (5 bases). CDR3 length equals 12 residues. Trimming left V 7 bases short and J 1 base short, with 8 bases between. In germline, CDR1 is ENHRY, CDR2 SYGVKD. CDR3 region: CAITDNSYEQYF. In DNA, the CDR3 is TGTGCCATCACGGACAATTCCTACGAGCAGTACTTC.

This rearrangement joins TRBV2 to TRBJ1-5, with TRBD1 as a possible D gene (6 bases). Germline V gene sequence: CDR1 SNHLY, CDR2 FYNNEI. The V gene lost 5 bases and the J gene lost 5 bases, with 7 bases spanning the gap. The length of the CDR3 is 12 residues. DNA of the CDR3: TGTGCCAGCAGTCGGACAGATCAGCCCCAGCATTTT. It specifies CASSRTDQPQHF. Complete variable domain (other parts from reference TRBV2 and TRBJ1-5): EPEVTQTPSHQVTQMGQEVILRCVPISNHLYFYWYRQILGQKVEFLVSFYNNEISEKSEIFDDQFSVERPDGSNFTLKIRSTKLEDSAMYFCASSRTDQPQHFGDGTRLSIL.

The chain couples TRBV7-2 to TRBJ2-7; the D gene is possibly TRBD2 (7 bases). The CDR3 consists of 12 residues. Trimming shortened V by 4 bases and J by 6 bases, and 10 bases separated the two germline ends. Germline-derived CDR1 and CDR2 are SGHTA and FQGNSA. CDR3: CASSSGGGEQYF. CDR3 nucleotides: TGTGCCAGCAGCTCGGGGGGCGGCGAGCAGTACTTC.

The chain couples TRBV25-1 to TRBJ2-2, with a tentative D call TRBD1 (6 bases). V gave up 4 bases and J gave up 6 bases, with 12 bases separating them. Germline lookup yields CDR1 MGHDK and CDR2 SYGVNS. The CDR3 contains 14 residues. The CDR3 coding sequence is TGTGCCAGCAGTGTCACAGGGATGTCCGGGGAGCTGTTTTTT. Protein sequence: CASSVTGMSGELFF.

The chain combines TRBV5-6 with TRBJ2-1; TRBD1 matches 9 bases. V shed 4 bases, J shed 4 bases, and the junction held 9 bases outside the gene matches. Germline CDR1 SGHDT, CDR2 YYEEEE. This CDR3 spans 16 amino acids. CDR3 coding DNA: TGTGCCAGCAGCGGAGGGGACAGGGATATATACAATGAGCAGTTCTTC. Translating gives CASSGGDRDIYNEQFF.

The CDR3 loop reads CASSGDRAGNTIYF. DNA of the CDR3: TGCGCCAGCAGCGGGGACAGGGCTGGAAACACCATATATTTT. V gene TRBV5-1 combines with J gene TRBJ1-3; 9 bases match TRBD1. The CDR3 loop spans 14 amino acids. Germline CDR1 and CDR2: SGHRS and YFSETQ. V lost 4 bases, J lost 2 bases, and 1 base stayed unmatched.

The V call is TRBV5-1, the J call TRBJ2-1; 9 nucleotides line up with TRBD2. V trimming: 0 bases; J trimming: 5 bases; junction bases outside the gene matches: 3. The length of the CDR3 is 15 residues. Germline values: CDR1 SGHRS, CDR2 YFSETQ. The CDR3 DNA sequence: TGCGCCAGCAGCTTGGTAGCGGGAGTGCACAATGAGCAGTTCTTC. Its translation is CASSLVAGVHNEQFF. Based on the CDR3 plus reference TRBV5-1 and TRBJ2-1, the full variable domain is KAGVTQTPRYLIKTRGQQVTLSCSPISGHRSVSWYQQTPGQGLQFLFEYFSETQRNKGNFPGRFSGRQFSNSRSEMNVSTLELGDSALYLCASSLVAGVHNEQFFGPGTRLTVL.

V and J are TRBV7-2 and TRBJ2-5, with 8 bases that match TRBD2. Germline CDR1 reads SGHTA; CDR2 reads FQGNSA. The trim removed 3 bases at V and 5 bases at J, leaving 5 bases unmatched. The CDR3 totals 14 residues. CDR3 coding DNA: TGTGCCAGCAGCTTCAGTAGCGGGACGGAGACCCAGTACTTC. Residues: CASSFSSGTETQYF.